This T cell receptor (beta chain) was identified in a study of graft-versus-host responses after intestinal transplantation. At the level of the study: All recipients were given anti-thymocyte globulin induction, and tacrolimus and steroids were then administered for around three years.

Libraries were prepared by immunoSEQ multiplex PCR; TCRdb keeps only in-frame clonotypes and omits some of them. This table holds tens of thousands of clones, just under 95% found once. The study, taken as a whole, reports: High graft-versus-host to host-versus-graft clonal ratios were found in allografts of patients who had graft-donor T cell macrochimerism. GvH clones turned up in recipient marrow; some had shown up first in ileum or blood. Early post-transplant HvG declines were associated with peak circulating GvH clone levels.

The CDR3 covers 15 residues. Germline V lookup: CDR1 SEHNR, CDR2 FQNEAQ (reference sequence). Trimming cost V 1 base and J 3 bases, with 12 bases left between them. A remark on this clone: Antigen specificity is unknown.

The sequence came from a human patient who received an intestinal transplant, so some T cells may come from the graft donor. The chain uses TRBV7-9 and TRBJ1-2; D perhaps matches TRBD1 (6 bases). The sample consisted of bone marrow, taken approximately 740 days after intestinal transplantation. The CDR3 loop reads CASSLELGAYYGYTF. CDR3 nucleotides: TGTGCCAGCAGCTTAGAACTGGGGGCATACTATGGCTACACCTTC.